This T cell receptor beta chain was recorded in a study of CD8 T cells in Susac syndrome. There are 16 residues in the CDR3. V lost 3 bases and J lost 4, with 19 bases in between. CDR1 is SEHNR, CDR2 FQNEAQ, per germline (reference sequence). TCR beta sequencing covered blood CD8+ and CD4+ T cells. The multiple sclerosis control group was made up of treatment-naive patients with stable or active relapsing-remitting disease. TEMRA cells were FACS-enriched, and CD8+ and CD4+ T cells were isolated negatively. Reverse transcription of about 0.5 to 1 ug RNA used random hexamers. Amplification of TCR beta CDR3 across 54 Vbeta and 13 Jbeta was performed with immunoSEQ multiplex PCR. MiXCR was run by TCRdb on the immunoSEQ multiplex PCR reads, yielding one entry per CDR3 protein. The sample yields around 180,000 distinct CDR3 sequences, 80% to 95% seen once.

The chain carries TRBV7-9 and TRBJ2-7, with D possibly matching TRBD1 (6 bases). Specimen: CD4+ T cells from PBMCs. The clonotype comes from a human donor with multiple sclerosis. CDR3 nucleotide sequence: TGTGCCAGCAGCTTTAGTCCGACGGGACAACTATACGAGCAGTACTTC. It encodes CASSFSPTGQLYEQYF.